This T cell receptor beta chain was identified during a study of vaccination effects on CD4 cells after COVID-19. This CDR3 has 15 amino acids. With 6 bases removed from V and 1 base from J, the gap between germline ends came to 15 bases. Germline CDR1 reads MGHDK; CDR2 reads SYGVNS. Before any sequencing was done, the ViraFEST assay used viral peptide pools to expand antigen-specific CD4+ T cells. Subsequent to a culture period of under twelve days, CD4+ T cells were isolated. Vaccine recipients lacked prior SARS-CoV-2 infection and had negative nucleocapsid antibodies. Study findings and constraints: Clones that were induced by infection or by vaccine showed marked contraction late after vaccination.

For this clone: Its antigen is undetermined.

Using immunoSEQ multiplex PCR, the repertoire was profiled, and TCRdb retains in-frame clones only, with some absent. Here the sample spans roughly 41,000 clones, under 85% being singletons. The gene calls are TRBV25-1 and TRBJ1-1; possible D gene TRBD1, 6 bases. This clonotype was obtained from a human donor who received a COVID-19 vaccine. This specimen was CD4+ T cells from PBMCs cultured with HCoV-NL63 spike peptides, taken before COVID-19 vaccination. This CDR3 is CASSPARGGNTEAFF. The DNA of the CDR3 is TGTGCCAGCAGCCCCGCAAGAGGGGGGAACACTGAAGCTTTCTTT.